This TCR beta chain was observed in a study of cytomegalovirus exposure and HLA in healthy donors. Study-wide context: In a later analysis, the roughly 110 validation repertoires were reported to have used the same platform as the 600 to 700 first-cohort repertoires. Broader study findings: Subsequent analysis showed first-cohort TCR clusters tending to co-occur in roughly 130 validation repertoires. Most TCR sequences proved rare, with some public TCRs found in many donors. Per published reports, the classifier diagnosed cytomegalovirus status with high specificity and sensitivity.

The data were produced by immunoSEQ multiplex PCR, yet TCRdb's version contains in-frame clones alone and is incomplete. The data contain 100,000 to 150,000 clones, roughly 89% of them singletons. Of note for this clone: The antigen remains undetermined.

The germline V gene has CDR1 MNHNY and CDR2 SVGAGI (reference sequence). The V and J ends lost 6 bases and 7 bases respectively, with 10 bases between them. The CDR3 consists of 12 residues. The sequencing input was PBMCs. This clonotype was obtained from a young woman in good health and CMV-seronegative. This chain uses TRBV6-6 with TRBJ1-5; D possibly corresponds to TRBD1 (6 bases). The CDR3 reads CASRQGLQPQHF. The CDR3 DNA sequence: TGTGCCAGCAGACAGGGTTTGCAGCCCCAGCATTTT.